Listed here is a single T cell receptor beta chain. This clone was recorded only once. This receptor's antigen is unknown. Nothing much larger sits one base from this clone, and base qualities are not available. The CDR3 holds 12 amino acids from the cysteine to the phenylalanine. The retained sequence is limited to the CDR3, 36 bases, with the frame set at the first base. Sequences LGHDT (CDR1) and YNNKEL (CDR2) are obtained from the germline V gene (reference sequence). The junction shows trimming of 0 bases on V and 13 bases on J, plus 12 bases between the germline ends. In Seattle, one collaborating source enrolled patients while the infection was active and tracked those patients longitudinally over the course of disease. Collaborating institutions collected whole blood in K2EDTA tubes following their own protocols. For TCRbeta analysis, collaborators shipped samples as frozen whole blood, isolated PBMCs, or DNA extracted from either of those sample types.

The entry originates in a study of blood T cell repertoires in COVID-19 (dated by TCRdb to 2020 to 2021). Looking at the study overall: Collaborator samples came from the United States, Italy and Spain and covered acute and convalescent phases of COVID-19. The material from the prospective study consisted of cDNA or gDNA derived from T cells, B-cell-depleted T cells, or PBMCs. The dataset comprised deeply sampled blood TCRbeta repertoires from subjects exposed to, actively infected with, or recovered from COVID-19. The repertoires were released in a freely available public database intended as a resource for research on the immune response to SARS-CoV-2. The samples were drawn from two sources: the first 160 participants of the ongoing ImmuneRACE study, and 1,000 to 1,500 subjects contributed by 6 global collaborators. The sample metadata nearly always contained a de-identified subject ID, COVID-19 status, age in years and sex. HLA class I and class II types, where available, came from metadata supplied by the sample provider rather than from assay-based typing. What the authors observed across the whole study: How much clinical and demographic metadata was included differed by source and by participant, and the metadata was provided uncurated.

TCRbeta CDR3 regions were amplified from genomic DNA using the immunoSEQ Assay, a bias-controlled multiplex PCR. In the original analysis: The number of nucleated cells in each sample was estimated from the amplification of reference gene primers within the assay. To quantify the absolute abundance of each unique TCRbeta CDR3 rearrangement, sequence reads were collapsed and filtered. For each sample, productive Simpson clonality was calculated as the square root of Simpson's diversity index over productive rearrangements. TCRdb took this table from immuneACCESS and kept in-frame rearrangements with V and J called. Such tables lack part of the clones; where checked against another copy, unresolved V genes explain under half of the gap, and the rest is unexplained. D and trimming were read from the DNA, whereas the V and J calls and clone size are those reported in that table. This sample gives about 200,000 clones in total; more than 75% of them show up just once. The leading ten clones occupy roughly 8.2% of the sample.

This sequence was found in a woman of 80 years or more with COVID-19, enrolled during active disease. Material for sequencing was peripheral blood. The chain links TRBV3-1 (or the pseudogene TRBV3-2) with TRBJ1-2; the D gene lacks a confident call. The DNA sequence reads TGTGCCAGCAGCCAAGATGCGGGGAGTTGCACCTTC. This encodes CASSQDAGSCTF.